This section outlines one TCR beta chain sequence together with its context. Germline loops: CDR1 SGHRS, CDR2 YFSETQ. The CDR3 extends over 13 amino acids. The V segment lost 5 bases and the J segment 4 bases; nucleotides outside the gene matches: 5. These data belong to a study of blood T cell repertoires in COVID-19. About the study: The origin of the acute and convalescent COVID-19 samples was the United States, Italy and Spain. The cDNA or gDNA used as material had been derived from T cells, B-cell-depleted T cells, or PBMCs.

Source study methods: Estimates of nucleated cell counts were drawn from the amplification of reference gene primers. Some clones are missing from TCRdb's copy, which holds only in-frame ones; the method was immunoSEQ multiplex PCR. V, J and clone size reflect that table, while D and trimming were determined from the DNA. The sample has approximately 110,000 clones; around four fifths are singletons. The sequence came from a woman aged 70-85 years with acute or convalescent COVID-19. The rearrangement uses TRBV5-1 and TRBJ1-1; 7 bases align to TRBD1. Sequencing input: peripheral blood. The CDR3 protein is CASSRDRATEAFF. The DNA for the CDR3 is TGCGCCAGCAGTCGAGACAGGGCCACTGAAGCTTTCTTT.